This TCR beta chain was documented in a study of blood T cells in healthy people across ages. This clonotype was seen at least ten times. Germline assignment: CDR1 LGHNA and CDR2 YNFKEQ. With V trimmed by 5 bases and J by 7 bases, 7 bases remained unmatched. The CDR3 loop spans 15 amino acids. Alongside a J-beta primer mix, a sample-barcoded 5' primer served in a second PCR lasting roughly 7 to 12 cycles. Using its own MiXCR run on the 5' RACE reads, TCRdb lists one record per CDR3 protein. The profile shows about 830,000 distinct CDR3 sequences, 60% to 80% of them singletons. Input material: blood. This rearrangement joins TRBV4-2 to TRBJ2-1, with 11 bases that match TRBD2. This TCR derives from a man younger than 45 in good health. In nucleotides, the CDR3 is TGTGCCAGCAGCATTCTAGCGGGAGGAGTTAATGAGCAGTTCTTC. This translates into CASSILAGGVNEQFF.